This T cell receptor (beta chain) was observed in a study of T-cell memory formation after mild COVID-19. Study-level information: Largely donor-specific TCR clusters were found. Regarding the study as a whole: Clones that got smaller from day 15 to 85 had even CD4/CD8, while clones growing later tipped toward CD4+. Those CD4+ clones that contracted were mainly in CM and EM (CD8+ ones in EMRA).

Trimming removed 4 bases at V and 9 bases at J, with 22 bases between. This CDR3 is 16 amino acids long. 5'RACE, which relied on constant-segment primers, yielded TCR alpha and TCR beta cDNA libraries carrying sample barcodes and UMIs. TCRdb used MiXCR to reprocess the 5' RACE reads, holding one entry per CDR3 protein. The repertoire includes hundreds of thousands of distinct CDR3 sequences, roughly a sixth of them detected once, and about 8.1% sits in the top ten. This clonotype was recorded at least ten times. No antigen is known for it. V usage is TRBV12-3 or TRBV12-4 and J usage is TRBJ1-3, with unresolved D. The TCR was taken from an adult woman who had mild COVID-19 (a few samples of this study predate the infection). Cell type and time point are not known. Sequencing used PBMCs or a T cell subset sorted from them (not recorded which). The CDR3 reads CASSSHSDGASGTIYF. In DNA, the CDR3 is TGTGCCAGCAGTTCTCATTCGGACGGCGCTTCGGGCACCATATATTTT.